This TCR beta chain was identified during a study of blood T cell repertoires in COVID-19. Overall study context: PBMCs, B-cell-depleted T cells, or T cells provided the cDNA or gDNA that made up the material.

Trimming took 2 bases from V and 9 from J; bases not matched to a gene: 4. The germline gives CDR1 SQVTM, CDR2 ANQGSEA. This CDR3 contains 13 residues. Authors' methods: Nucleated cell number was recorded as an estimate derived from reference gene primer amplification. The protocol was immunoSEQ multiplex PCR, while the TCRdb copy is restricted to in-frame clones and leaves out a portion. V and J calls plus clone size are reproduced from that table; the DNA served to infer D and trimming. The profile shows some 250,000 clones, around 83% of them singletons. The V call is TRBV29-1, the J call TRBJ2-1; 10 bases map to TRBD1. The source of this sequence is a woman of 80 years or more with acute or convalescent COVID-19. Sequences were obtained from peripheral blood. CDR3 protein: CSVERGQGTEQFF. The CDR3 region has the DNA TGCAGCGTTGAAAGGGGACAGGGGACTGAGCAGTTCTTC.